Sequencing of this TCR beta chain was carried out in a study of monozygotic twins with inflammatory bowel disease. A word on this clonotype: Its antigen is not known.

CDR3 size: 13 residues. Per the germline V gene, CDR1 is GTSNPN and CDR2 is SVGIG (reference sequence). Following a re-call of the 5' RACE reads, TCRdb has one entry per CDR3 protein and lacks DNA. The sample totals fewer than 550,000 distinct CDR3 sequences. Overall study findings and caveats: Repertoire similarity matched across concordant and discordant twins, perhaps owing to limited power.

The sequencing input was blood. This clonotype was sampled from a human donor with ulcerative colitis or Crohn's disease, or a healthy co-twin of an affected twin (not recorded which). The chain combines TRBV30 with TRBJ1-1. Here the CDR3 reads CAWSVGQNTEAFF.